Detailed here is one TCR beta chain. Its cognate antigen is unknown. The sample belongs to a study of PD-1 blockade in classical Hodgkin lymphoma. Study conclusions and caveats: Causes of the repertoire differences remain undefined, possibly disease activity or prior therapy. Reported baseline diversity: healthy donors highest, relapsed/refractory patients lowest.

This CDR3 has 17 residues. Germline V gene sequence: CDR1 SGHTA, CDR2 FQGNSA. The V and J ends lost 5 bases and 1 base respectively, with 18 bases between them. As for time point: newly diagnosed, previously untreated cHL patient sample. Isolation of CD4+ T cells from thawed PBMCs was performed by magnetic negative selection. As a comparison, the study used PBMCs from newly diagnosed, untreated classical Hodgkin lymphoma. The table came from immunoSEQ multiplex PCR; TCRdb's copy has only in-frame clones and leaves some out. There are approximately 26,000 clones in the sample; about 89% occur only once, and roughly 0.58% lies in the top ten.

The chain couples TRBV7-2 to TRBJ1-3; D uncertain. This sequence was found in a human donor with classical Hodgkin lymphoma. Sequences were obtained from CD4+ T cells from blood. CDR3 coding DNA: TGTGCCAGCAGCCCCGGGCCAAGGGTTCTATCTGGAAACACCATATATTTT. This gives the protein CASSPGPRVLSGNTIYF.